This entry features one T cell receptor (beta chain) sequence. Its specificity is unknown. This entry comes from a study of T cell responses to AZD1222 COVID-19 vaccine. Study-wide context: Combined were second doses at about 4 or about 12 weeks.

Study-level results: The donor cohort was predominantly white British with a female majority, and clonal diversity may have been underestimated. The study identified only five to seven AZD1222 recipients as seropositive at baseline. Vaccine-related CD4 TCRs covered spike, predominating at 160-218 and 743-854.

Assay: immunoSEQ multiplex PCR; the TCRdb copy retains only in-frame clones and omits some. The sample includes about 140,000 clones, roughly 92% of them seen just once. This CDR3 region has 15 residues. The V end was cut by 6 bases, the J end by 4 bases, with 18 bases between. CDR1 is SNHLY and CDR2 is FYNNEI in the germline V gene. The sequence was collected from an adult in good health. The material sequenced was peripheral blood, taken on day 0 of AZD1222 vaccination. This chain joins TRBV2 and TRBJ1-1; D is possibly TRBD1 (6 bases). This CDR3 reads CASRVVQGISTEAFF. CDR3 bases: TGTGCCAGCAGGGTAGTACAGGGTATCAGCACTGAAGCTTTCTTT.